This TCR beta chain was profiled in a study of breast tumors, draining lymph nodes, adjacent tissues. Regarding the study as a whole: That most tumor T cells come from lymph nodes remained unproven. Luminal-like breast cancer showed significantly higher tumor–nontumor repertoire similarity than basal-like.

With respect to this clonotype: Its antigen remains unidentified.

Germline V gives CDR1 DFQATT, CDR2 SNEGSKA (reference sequence). This CDR3 region has 13 residues. V lost 2 bases and J lost 8; bases outside the gene matches: 6. The lymph nodes were axillary draining lymph nodes from breast cancer patients. TCRdb re-analysed the multiplex PCR reads in MiXCR, keeping a single row per CDR3 protein. The sample carries over 200,000 distinct CDR3 sequences, less than 45% recorded once. Sequences were obtained from axillary lymph node tissue. The clonotype originates from a female donor with breast cancer. Some clones in this sample may be carry-over from other donors' samples. The V and J genes are TRBV20-1 and TRBJ2-1; 7 nucleotides match TRBD1. CDR3 sequence reads: CSARRQGADEQFF. In DNA form, the CDR3 reads TGCAGTGCTAGAAGACAGGGAGCCGATGAGCAGTTCTTC.